The 9 T cell receptor beta chains given below trace back to one sample, sequenced in a study of persistence of HIV-infected CD4 T cells. Their recognized antigens are unknown. An overlapping HIV-1 Gag peptide pool stimulated these cells at roughly 0.97 ug/peptide/mL. Sorting selected CD4+ T cells upregulating both CD40 ligand and CD69. This was the immunoSEQ version 4 assay in survey mode. TCRdb's table, derived via immunoSEQ multiplex PCR, lists solely in-frame clones and lacks some. The data show about 32,000 clones, roughly 70% seen once. The sample was CD4+ T cells sorted from PBMCs after roughly 18-hour stimulation, taken from a patient who received antiretroviral therapy. Every receptor here comes from an adult man with HIV who was CMV-seropositive.

V usage is TRBV29-1 and J usage is TRBJ2-3; TRBD2 matches 8 bases. The trim removed 8 bases at V and 11 bases at J, leaving 18 bases unmatched. CDR3 length equals 14 residues. Germline loops: CDR1 SQVTM, CDR2 ANQGSEA. The CDR3 DNA is TGCAGCTTCCTCCGGGGGGGTACCGTCCAGGAGCAGTATTTT. Its translation: CSFLRGGTVQEQYF.

This clone was counted a few times. This chain uses TRBV27 with TRBJ1-1; D is unresolved. This CDR3 has 13 residues. V was shortened by 2 bases and J by 4 bases, with 8 bases between the two germline ends. Germline CDR1 and CDR2: MNHEY and SMNVEV (reference sequence). The CDR3 coding sequence is TGTGCCAGCAGTTTACGTCCGAGCACTGAAGCTTTCTTT. Its protein is CASSLRPSTEAFF.

The J gene is TRBJ2-2, the V gene TRBV3-1 (or the pseudogene TRBV3-2); no clear D gene. The CDR3 has 14 amino acids. Germline V CDR1 and CDR2: LGHDT, YNNKEL (reference sequence). V was shortened by 8 bases and J by 1 base, with 11 bases between the two germline ends. The CDR3 DNA follows: TGTGCCAGCTTGGGCACCGTGAACACCGGGGAGCTGTTTTTT. Protein sequence: CASLGTVNTGELFF.

The chain recombines TRBV5-5 with TRBJ2-3, with D possibly being TRBD1 or TRBD2 (6 bases each). Germline CDR1 is SGHKS and CDR2 is YYEKEE (reference sequence). V was pared by 2 bases and J by 0 bases, with 7 bases between. The CDR3 is 14 amino acids. CDR3 region: CASSLGGSTDTQYF. The CDR3 DNA reads as TGTGCCAGCAGCTTAGGGGGGAGCACAGATACGCAGTATTTT.

This clone was observed a few times. Written as DNA, the CDR3 is TGTGCCAGCAAGTTGGATTTTAACTATGGCTACACCTTC. Translated, it gives CASKLDFNYGYTF. J is TRBJ1-2 and V is TRBV6-5; D is unclear. This CDR3 region has 13 residues. Deletions cut 7 bases from V and 1 base from J, with 10 bases between. Germline CDR1 reads MNHEY; CDR2 reads SVGAGI.

This clone is medium-sized (0.01 to 0.1%) by share. The chain links TRBV6-5 to TRBJ2-1, with 10 bases matching TRBD1. Germline V gene sequence: CDR1 MNHEY, CDR2 SVGAGI. The CDR3 spans 16 residues. Trimming cost V 2 bases and J 9 bases; bases outside gene matches: 10. In nucleotides, the CDR3 is TGTGCCAGCAGTTACCCCCGGGACAGGGGCCCCAGTGAGCAGTTCTTC. Translation gives CASSYPRDRGPSEQFF.

The V and J genes are TRBV20-1 and TRBJ2-7; D gene uncertain. CDR1 and CDR2 (germline): DFQATT, SNEGSKA (reference sequence). The CDR3 totals 10 residues. Trimming removed 5 bases from V and 3 bases from J, with 5 bases in between. The chain's CDR3 is CSAHFYEQYF. In DNA form, the CDR3 reads TGCAGTGCTCACTTCTACGAGCAGTACTTC.

J is TRBJ1-3 and V is TRBV7-8, with unresolved D. The CDR3 runs 16 residues. Germline values: CDR1 SGHVS, CDR2 FQNEAQ. Trimming shortened V by 2 bases and J by 0 bases, and 11 bases separated the two germline ends. The CDR3 here is CASSLFSEGSGNTIYF. The CDR3 bases are TGTGCCAGCAGCTTATTTTCCGAGGGCTCTGGAAACACCATATATTTT.

This clone rates as medium-sized. The chain couples TRBV11-3 to TRBJ2-1, with D possibly TRBD1 on 5 matching bases. The CDR3 spans 15 residues. V was cut by 0 bases and J by 1 base, with 7 bases left in between. Germline V lookup: CDR1 SGHNT, CDR2 YENEEA. In DNA form, the CDR3 reads TGTGCCAGCAGCTTAGATCAGGGATCCTACAATGAGCAGTTCTTC. Encoded protein: CASSLDQGSYNEQFF.